At least ten counts were recorded for the clone carrying this T cell receptor beta chain. Antigen unknown. As for the cDNA, it was generated by 5'RACE with 10-nucleotide random UMIs. TCRdb used MiXCR to reprocess the 5' RACE reads, holding one entry per CDR3 protein. Of 35,000 to 45,000 distinct CDR3 sequences in the sample, 6% to 8.5% are singletons; the top ten hold less than 4.5%. The sample comes from a study of neurological immune-mediated disorders. Study-level points and caveats: HTLV-1-associated myelopathy displayed the greatest TCR clonal expansion, and multiple sclerosis exhibited the smallest, lower than that of healthy controls.

Unmatched junction bases numbered 10, after V lost 0 bases and J lost 7 bases. The CDR3 consists of 15 residues. Germline-derived CDR1 and CDR2 are SGHRS and YFSETQ. Among the participants, healthy controls were blood bank volunteers in Maryland, USA. The starting material, 2 million PBMCs stored at -80 C, gave rise to the unsorted libraries. The V call is TRBV5-1, the J call TRBJ2-7, with TRBD2 matching over 7 bases. The source of this sequence is a woman in her thirties or forties in good health. The material sequenced was PBMCs. CDR3 in DNA: TGCGCCAGCAGCTTGGCCGGGGGGTTCGGTGAGGAGCAGTACTTC. This encodes CASSLAGGFGEEQYF.